This entry concerns a single T cell receptor (beta chain). This clonotype came up many times. The antigen it recognizes is unknown. No clone much larger than this one lies a single base away; base qualities are absent. The source of the sample is a study of regulatory T cells in long-lasting Graves disease (dated by TCRdb to the early 2020s). In the study overall: Persistent Graves' disease was defined as persistently positive TSH receptor autoantibodies together with antithyroid drug treatment for over 5 years. Persistent Graves' disease patients were compared with newly diagnosed Graves' disease patients by peripheral blood TCR sequencing and RNA sequencing. The study took place in China and was registered as a clinical trial. A total of about 35 samples underwent TCR sequencing, from roughly 13 patients with persistent Graves' disease and about 20 patients with newly diagnosed Graves' disease. On average, persistent Graves' disease patients in the clinical cohort had been on antithyroid drugs for around ten years.

In light of the paper, this sample's time point label describes: persistent/refractory GD, antithyroid drugs over 5 years with positive TRAb. RNA was extracted from PBMCs in TRIzol for both TCR sequencing and RNA sequencing. Graves' disease was diagnosed according to American Thyroid Association guidelines. Recruitment of patients was carried out at an endocrinology department in Xi'an, China. Each patient gave approximately 10 milliliters of peripheral blood, collected in an EDTA anticoagulant tube. PBMCs were isolated by Ficoll Paque Plus density gradient separation without further T cell sorting. An Agilent 2100 Bioanalyzer and agarose gel were used to check RNA quality, and a NanoDrop 2000 was used to measure RNA concentration. Library preparation used multiplex PCR. Instrument on record: Illumina HiSeq 4000. iRepertoire HTBI primers and Arm-PCR amplification of CDR3 regions were used to construct TCR beta libraries. PCR products were gel purified before sequencing. In the source study's methods: A total of fewer than 70 TRBV and approximately 13 TRBJ segments were identified across samples and were used for gene usage analysis of CDR3 amino acid clonotypes. Filtered high-quality paired reads were merged into contigs using COPE and FqMerger. BLAST was used to align contigs to IMGT TRBV, TRBD and TRBJ reference genes, with CDR3 defined following IMGT. Highly expanded clones were defined as clonotypes with a frequency above 0.1%. Shannon entropy served as the measure of repertoire diversity, while the Gini coefficient captured V-J evenness. A clonotype found in more than one individual was treated as public. The public reads were quality trimmed at Q25 with fastp and then assembled into clones with MiXCR by TCRdb, keeping productive beta chains. Under each unique CDR3 protein, matching rows form one entry showing the most common genes and DNA. These V and J calls rely on TCRdb rather than the paper's analysis. The sample has roughly 300,000 distinct CDR3 sequences on record, roughly 21% of them singletons. The ten most abundant clones make up less than 30% of the sample.

Trimming removed 5 bases from V and 7 bases from J, leaving 14 bases between the germline ends. Inclusive of the bounding cysteine and phenylalanine, the CDR3 is 13 residues long. Only the CDR3 DNA stays, 39 bases, in frame from base 1. CDR1 is given as MNHEY and CDR2 as SVGEGT, both from the germline V gene. The full study reports these points: Compared with newly diagnosed patients, persistent Graves' disease patients had lower TCR Shannon entropy and fewer highly expanded clones, which suggests clonal expansion. Persistent patients shared more public clonotypes among themselves (over 2,500) than newly diagnosed patients did (approximately 900). The small sample size was acknowledged by the authors as a limitation that may reduce accuracy. Persistent disease showed preferential use of TRBV28, TRBJ1-2 and TRBJ2-5, whereas newly diagnosed disease favored TRBV20-1 and TRBJ2-1. Only the TCR beta chain was sequenced and analyzed. Only peripheral blood was studied, because thyroid tissue, the primary lesion, was inaccessible.

The source was peripheral blood mononuclear cells (PBMCs), collected when the disease was refractory, from a patient treated with antithyroid drugs. The source is a female donor with Graves disease. The V and J genes are TRBV6-2 or TRBV6-3 and TRBJ2-5; a weak D assignment points to TRBD1 (5 bases agree). The CDR3 amino acid sequence is: CASSDDSLGTQYF. The nucleotide sequence reads TGTGCCAGCAGTGACGACAGCTTGGGGACCCAGTACTTC.